The 7 T cell receptor beta chains below come from one sample, sequenced in a study of blood T cell repertoires in COVID-19. TCRdb's copy holds only in-frame clones and misses some; the assay was immunoSEQ multiplex PCR. This sample has a few hundred thousand clones, with 70% to 90% found just once. The sequencing sample was made of PBMCs or T cells enriched from blood (not recorded which). These receptors were collected from a woman in her 40s who had recovered from COVID-19.

The rearrangement uses TRBV4-1 and TRBJ1-4; TRBD1 matches at 10 bases. J gave up 7 bases and V 6 bases, and 5 bases lay outside the gene matches. The CDR3 covers 14 residues. Looked up from germline, CDR1 is MGHRA and CDR2 is YSYEKL. In DNA form, the CDR3 reads TGCGCCAGCAGAAGACAGGGGGCGCGTGAAAAACTGTTTTTT. Protein: CASRRQGAREKLFF.

J is TRBJ2-4 and V is TRBV27; D is perhaps TRBD1 (6 bases). CDR1 is MNHEY and CDR2 is SMNVEV in the germline V gene (reference sequence). The CDR3 has 15 residues. Trimming removed 4 bases at V and 3 bases at J, with 13 bases between. For the CDR3, the DNA is TGTGCCAGCAGTTCCCCCAGGGACAACAAAAACATTCAGTACTTC. Translating it yields CASSSPRDNKNIQYF.

This chain joins TRBV18 and TRBJ1-4; the D gene is possibly TRBD1 (5 bases). With 3 bases removed from V and 10 bases from J, the gap between germline ends came to 9 bases. This CDR3 has 12 amino acids. The germline V gene encodes CDR1 KGHSH and CDR2 LQKENI. The CDR3: CASSPGQVKLFF. As DNA, the CDR3 is TGTGCCAGCTCACCGGGGCAGGTAAAACTGTTTTTT.

The chain couples TRBV5-8 to TRBJ1-5; no clear D. The germline V gene has CDR1 SGHTS and CDR2 YDEGEE. V was pared by 1 base and J by 3 bases, with 8 bases between. CDR3 length: 14 residues. This CDR3 reads CASSLRSVNQPQHF. The CDR3 DNA reads as TGTGCCAGCAGCTTGCGTTCCGTCAATCAGCCCCAGCATTTT. The whole variable domain, remainder taken from reference TRBV5-8 and TRBJ1-5, is EAGVTQSPTHLIKTRGQQATLRCSPISGHTSVYWYQQALGLGLQFLLWYDEGEERNRGNFPPRFSGRQFPNYSSELNVNALELEDSALYLCASSLRSVNQPQHFGDGTRLSIL.

The chain couples TRBV7-2 to TRBJ1-2; D is perhaps TRBD1 (5 bases). From germline, CDR1 is SGHTA and CDR2 FQGNSA. The CDR3 length is 12 residues. The V end lost 6 bases, the J end lost 14 bases, and 19 bases lay between the germline ends. The CDR3 is CASRPGLPKHTF. The CDR3 DNA reads TGTGCCAGCAGACCGGGACTCCCGAAGCATACCTTC.

This clone occurred once. The chain employs TRBV24-1 and TRBJ2-5, with D maybe TRBD1 (6 bases). Trimming left V 3 bases short and J 0 bases short, with 10 bases between. Germline CDR1 KGHDR, CDR2 SFDVKD. The CDR3 runs 15 residues. The CDR3 loop reads CATSDPDSYQETQYF. The CDR3 coding sequence is TGTGCCACCAGTGATCCGGACAGCTACCAAGAGACCCAGTACTTC.

This clone was picked up one time. The CDR3: CASTKTVMNTEAFF. Here the CDR3 DNA reads TGCGCCAGCACTAAAACCGTCATGAACACTGAAGCTTTCTTT. The J gene is TRBJ1-1, the V gene TRBV5-1; D unresolved. Trimming shortened V by 6 bases and J by 0 bases, and 12 bases separated the two germline ends. The germline V gene encodes CDR1 SGHRS and CDR2 YFSETQ. The CDR3 extends over 14 amino acids.